This note documents a single T cell receptor (beta chain) sequence. This entry is derived from a study of T-cell reconstitution after alpha-beta-depleted transplantation in children. V was shortened by 2 bases and J by 0 bases, with 8 bases between the two germline ends. CDR3 length: 15 residues. From germline, CDR1 is SGHRS and CDR2 YFSETQ. For TCRbeta, the library was prepared with unique molecular identifiers. Via MiXCR, TCRdb re-called the PCR reads, giving one row per CDR3 protein. The profile shows about 980,000 distinct CDR3 sequences, 25% to 30% of them singletons. The TCR comes from a boy less than two years old who had a stem cell transplant for SCID, so the T cells may come from the graft donor. The specimen was PBMCs, mostly from graft donor cells, collected 360 days after TCRalphabeta/CD19-depleted stem cell transplant. The rearrangement links TRBV5-1 to TRBJ2-2, with no clear D. The DNA of the CDR3 is TGCGCCAGCAGCTTTTCAGGATCGAACACCGGGGAGCTGTTTTTT. Its translation is CASSFSGSNTGELFF. Full variable domain (outside the CDR3, taken from reference TRBV5-1 and TRBJ2-2): KAGVTQTPRYLIKTRGQQVTLSCSPISGHRSVSWYQQTPGQGLQFLFEYFSETQRNKGNFPGRFSGRQFSNSRSEMNVSTLELGDSALYLCASSFSGSNTGELFFGEGSRLTVL.